These 22 T cell receptor beta chains share one sample of origin, sequenced in a study of blood T cell repertoires in COVID-19 (dated by TCRdb to the early 2020s). Receptors were amplified or captured by the immunoSEQ multiplex PCR assay. Held by TCRdb, this immuneACCESS table contains in-frame sequences only and omits some clones. Under half of the omission traces to an unresolved V gene where checked; the cause of the rest is unknown. The sample yields 400,000 to 450,000 clones; approximately 90% were counted once. The ten largest clones capture 0.8% to 0.9% of the sample. Sequencing was done on a sample of peripheral blood. All receptors come from a young man with COVID-19, enrolled during active disease.

The chain recombines TRBV7-8 with TRBJ2-7; 9 nucleotides align to TRBD1. Germline CDR1 reads SGHVS; CDR2 reads FQNEAQ. J lost 2 bases, V lost 5 bases, and 7 bases had no gene match. The CDR3 is 15 residues long. CDR3 sequence (DNA): TGTGCCAGCAGCCCTATGGACAGGGGAACCTACGAGCAGTACTTC. This translates into CASSPMDRGTYEQYF.

The chain uses TRBV2 and TRBJ2-7, with D maybe TRBD1 (6 bases). The V gene's germline CDR1 is SNHLY and CDR2 FYNNEI. The CDR3 totals 16 residues. Trimming pared 1 base from V and 0 bases from J, leaving 13 bases between. The CDR3 protein is CASSEGDIMNSYEQYF. The CDR3 bases are TGTGCCAGCAGTGAAGGGGACATTATGAACTCCTACGAGCAGTACTTC.

The chain has TRBV30 and TRBJ1-1; 7 bases fit TRBD1. V lost 3 bases to trimming and J lost 4 bases; unmatched junction nucleotides: 5. The CDR3 totals 13 residues. Germline CDR1 and CDR2: GTSNPN and SVGIG (reference sequence). The CDR3, as DNA: TGTGCCTGGAGCTCAGACAGGGTCACTGAAGCTTTCTTT. Translated: CAWSSDRVTEAFF.

Worth noting for this clone: This same CDR3 is encoded by further DNA sequences in the sample. This chain connects TRBV6-1 to TRBJ2-3; TRBD1 agrees at 9 bases. The CDR3 length is 15 residues. With V trimmed by 2 bases and J by 1 base, 1 base remained unmatched. Germline loops: CDR1 MNHNS, CDR2 SASEGT. For the CDR3, the DNA is TGTGCCAGCAGTGAACGACAGGGGGGCACAGATACGCAGTATTTT. Translated: CASSERQGGTDTQYF.

This sequence joins TRBV7-8 and TRBJ2-7; 8 bases are a match to TRBD2. The CDR3 loop spans 16 amino acids. Losses at the gene ends were 4 bases for V and 3 bases for J; bases not matched to a gene: 11. Germline V gives CDR1 SGHVS, CDR2 FQNEAQ. The CDR3 here is CASSYLGGAPGYEQYF. The DNA for the CDR3 is TGTGCCAGCAGCTACCTCGGGGGGGCGCCAGGCTACGAGCAGTACTTC.

The chain employs TRBV2 and TRBJ1-5; no firm D call. Germline V lookup: CDR1 SNHLY, CDR2 FYNNEI. CDR3 size: 15 residues. Trimming stripped 2 bases from V and 3 bases from J, with 11 bases between. The CDR3 reads CASSEIPDFNQPQHF. As DNA, the CDR3 is TGTGCCAGCAGTGAAATCCCAGATTTCAATCAGCCCCAGCATTTT.

V is TRBV19 and J is TRBJ1-5; D ambiguous. The CDR3 is 14 amino acids. Germline CDR1 reads LNHDA; CDR2 reads SQIVND (reference sequence). The V end lost 10 bases, the J end lost 0 bases, and 13 bases lay between the germline ends. The CDR3 loop is CATSRGYSNQPQHF. The CDR3, as DNA: TGTGCCACCAGTAGAGGTTATAGCAATCAGCCCCAGCATTTT.

The chain is built from TRBV6-5 and TRBJ2-1; perhaps TRBD2 as D (6 bases). Germline CDR1 reads MNHEY; CDR2 reads SVGAGI. Trimming took 2 bases from V and 4 from J, leaving 15 bases between them. The CDR3 is 16 residues long. The CDR3 region has the DNA TGTGCCAGCAGTTACGCCCCCGGGACTGGATACAATGAGCAGTTCTTC. It translates to CASSYAPGTGYNEQFF.

The genes are TRBV14 and TRBJ2-7; D may be TRBD2 (5 bases). The CDR3 covers 11 residues. The V end lost 4 bases, the J end lost 6 bases, and 7 bases lay between the germline ends. Per the germline V gene, CDR1 is SGHDN and CDR2 is FVKESK. DNA for the CDR3: TGTGCCAGCAGCCCACGGGGCGAGCAGTACTTC. Residues: CASSPRGEQYF.

The chain uses TRBV10-2 and TRBJ2-6; 8 bases fit TRBD1. The CDR3 contains 17 residues. V was clipped by 2 bases and J by 2 bases; unmatched bases: 5. Looked up from germline, CDR1 is WSHSY and CDR2 is SAAADI. This CDR3 reads CASSEVPGGAGANVLTF. The CDR3 DNA is TGCGCCAGCAGTGAGGTGCCAGGGGGCGCTGGGGCCAACGTCCTGACTTTC.

This chain connects TRBV11-3 to TRBJ2-1, with 8 bases aligning to TRBD2. The trim removed 2 bases at V and 7 bases at J, leaving 10 bases unmatched. There are 16 residues in the CDR3. Germline CDR1 is SGHNT and CDR2 is YENEEA. The CDR3, as DNA: TGTGCCAGCAGCTTAAGTGGCTTCTCGGGGGGGAATGAGCAGTTCTTC. Its translation: CASSLSGFSGGNEQFF.

This clone showed up just once. V gene TRBV5-1 combines with J gene TRBJ2-5, with 11 bases lining up with TRBD1. V shed 7 bases, J shed 1 base, and the junction held 9 bases outside the gene matches. Looked up from germline, CDR1 is SGHRS and CDR2 is YFSETQ. There are 16 residues in the CDR3. The CDR3 loop reads CASRRVGTGGQETQYF. DNA of the CDR3: TGCGCCAGCCGGAGAGTAGGGACAGGGGGCCAAGAGACCCAGTACTTC.

The chain carries TRBV6-4 and TRBJ2-1; TRBD2 might be the D (6 bases). Germline V gene lookup returns CDR1 MRHNA and CDR2 SNTAGT. The CDR3 length is 13 residues. The V end lost 6 bases, the J end lost 11 bases, and 17 bases lay between the germline ends. CDR3 in DNA: TGTGCCAGCAGCGCTTCTAGCGCCGCCCAGCAGTTCTTC. It translates to CASSASSAAQQFF.

The CDR3 reads CASSVLENNEQFF. The CDR3 nucleotides read TGTGCCAGCAGTGTTTTGGAGAACAATGAGCAGTTCTTC. The V and J genes are TRBV2 and TRBJ2-1; D not certain. The V gene lost 4 bases and the J gene lost 5 bases, with 9 bases spanning the gap. Germline V gives CDR1 SNHLY, CDR2 FYNNEI. The CDR3 has 13 amino acids.

The V call is TRBV10-1, the J call TRBJ2-1, with D unclear. The V gene's germline CDR1 is WNHNN and CDR2 SYGVQD (reference sequence). V was pared by 4 bases and J by 4 bases, with 11 bases between. This CDR3 spans 14 amino acids. The DNA of the CDR3 is TGCGCCAGCAGTGGGCTAGGAGAGTACAATGAGCAGTTCTTC. Translated: CASSGLGEYNEQFF.

The gene calls are TRBV12-3 or TRBV12-4 and TRBJ2-1; no firm D call. Trimming took 0 bases from V and 8 from J, leaving 8 bases between them. The CDR3 covers 13 residues. This CDR3 reads CASSLALGYEQFF. The CDR3 nucleotides read TGTGCCAGCAGTTTAGCTCTAGGCTATGAGCAGTTCTTC.

The chain joins TRBV5-4 to TRBJ1-6, with 11 bases aligning to TRBD1. Germline V gene sequence: CDR1 SGHNT, CDR2 YYREEE (reference sequence). V shed 4 bases and J 8 bases; nucleotides not matched to a gene: 2. This CDR3 region has 14 residues. CDR3 sequence reads: CASSEGQGDSPLHF. The CDR3 DNA sequence: TGTGCCAGCAGCGAGGGACAGGGGGATTCACCCCTCCACTTT.

This sequence joins TRBV15 and TRBJ1-4; D is perhaps TRBD1 (6 bases). V was cut by 0 bases and J by 8 bases, with 10 bases left in between. CDR1 is LNHNV and CDR2 is YYDKDF in the germline V gene (reference sequence). This CDR3 is built from 14 residues. CDR3 amino acids: CATSRDQGNEKLFF. The CDR3 region has the DNA TGTGCCACCAGCAGAGATCAGGGGAACGAAAAACTGTTTTTT.

This chain connects TRBV19 to TRBJ2-2; 10 nucleotides match TRBD2. The CDR3 sequence is 16 residues long. V shed 6 bases and J 3 bases; nucleotides not matched to a gene: 7. The V gene's germline CDR1 is LNHDA and CDR2 SQIVND (reference sequence). The CDR3 loop reads CASSPGLAPYTGELFF. The CDR3 DNA follows: TGTGCCAGTAGCCCGGGACTAGCGCCATACACCGGGGAGCTGTTTTTT.

The V call is TRBV27, the J call TRBJ2-2, with a weak D call TRBD1 (6 bases). This CDR3 has 13 residues. V was cut by 0 bases and J by 11 bases, with 10 bases left in between. CDR1 and CDR2 from the germline V gene are MNHEY and SMNVEV (reference sequence). Here the CDR3 reads CASSLSGAEELFF. The DNA of the CDR3 is TGTGCCAGCAGTTTATCGGGGGCAGAAGAGCTGTTTTTT.

DNA for the CDR3: TGCGCCAGCAGCTTGGACGGGACAGTCAGGACGCAGTATTTT. Residues: CASSLDGTVRTQYF. This chain joins TRBV5-1 and TRBJ2-3; TRBD1 aligns across 7 bases. CDR3 length: 14 residues. V lost 0 bases and J lost 9; bases outside the gene matches: 7. The germline V gene has CDR1 SGHRS and CDR2 YFSETQ.

The CDR3 spells CSALLDSSYEQYF. The CDR3 DNA reads TGCAGCGCCCTTTTAGACAGCTCCTACGAGCAGTACTTC. This rearrangement joins TRBV29-1 to TRBJ2-7; possibly TRBD1 for D (5 bases). There are 13 residues in the CDR3. Trimming cost V 7 bases and J 0 bases, with 13 bases left between them. The germline V gene encodes CDR1 SQVTM and CDR2 ANQGSEA.